Described below is a single T cell receptor beta chain sequence and its context. Its antigen is unidentified. CDR1 LNHNV and CDR2 YYDKDF come from the germline V gene (reference sequence). Trimming cost V 1 base and J 14 bases, with 21 bases left between them. The CDR3 sequence is 15 residues long. The data stem from a study of Graves' ophthalmopathy and Graves' hyperthyroidism. The overall study: The authors collected peripheral blood at initial diagnosis, before any treatment.

Diagnosis used clinical symptoms, serum thyroxine, TRAb, thyroid ultrasound and orbital computed tomography. Using RNA transcripts, the TCR beta CDR3 regions were amplified. HTBI primers were used in a first-round RT-PCR, which preceded a second-round multiplex PCR. A single record per CDR3 protein comes from TCRdb applying MiXCR to the multiplex PCR reads. The sample has 200,000 to 300,000 distinct CDR3 sequences, around 50% seen once. Study observations and caveats: Built on 13 signatures, a model told ophthalmopathy apart from stable hyperthyroidism with 85% to 90% sensitivity and 75% to 82% specificity.

This clonotype was obtained from an adult man with Graves' ophthalmopathy. The chain couples TRBV15 to TRBJ1-5; possible D gene TRBD1, 6 bases. Sequencing input: peripheral blood. The CDR3 loop is CATSRVRVGGAYEHF. In DNA, the CDR3 is TGTGCCACCAGCAGAGTGCGTGTCGGGGGGGCCTACGAGCATTTT.